Here is one TCR beta chain with its context. The antigen is not known. These data come from a study of Ad26.COV2.S vaccination and SARS-CoV-2 variants. Findings of the study overall: Estimates derived from TCR breadth and depth analyses may have underestimated total T cell responses. For non-spike TCRs, breadth in vaccine recipients resembled that in placebo recipients. The breadth of spike-specific CD8+ and CD4+ T cell responses after vaccination was reportedly substantial. Vaccine recipients had higher spike-specific TCR breadth than placebo recipients.

The repertoire was sequenced with immunoSEQ multiplex PCR; TCRdb's copy has only in-frame clones and lacks some. The repertoire consists of some 180,000 clones, with around 88% occurring once and the leading ten covering under 7.5%. The CDR3 sequence is 17 residues long. V lost 1 base and J 2 bases, leaving 17 bases between the germline ends. Germline-derived CDR1 and CDR2 are LGHNA and YNFKEQ. This sequence was found in a human donor who had recovered from COVID-19. The sample here was peripheral blood, taken after recovery from COVID-19. This chain uses TRBV4-2 with TRBJ1-2, with D possibly being TRBD1 (5 bases). The CDR3 reads CASSQVGPFGGNYGYTF. In DNA form, the CDR3 reads TGTGCCAGCAGCCAAGTGGGGCCGTTCGGAGGGAACTATGGCTACACCTTC.